The present T cell receptor (beta chain) was sequenced within a study of human T cells and chemical hapten exposure. For the study at large: The sensitizing agent was 2% DPC, placed on about 2 cm by about 2 cm of upper inner arm skin. The patch tests put 0.01% DPC on the skin of the upper back and were read 6 days later. Patients received weekly diphenylcyclopropenone doses to the scalp throughout the approximately 24-week study.

Specified time point: pre-sensitization, week 0. Sample treatment: therapeutic diphenylcyclopropenone sensitization with weekly scalp DPC. MiXCR, applied by TCRdb to the RACE reads, yields one record per CDR3 protein. The data contain approximately 180,000 distinct CDR3 sequences, 30% of them singletons. V trimming: 11 bases; J trimming: 3 bases; junction bases outside the gene matches: 9. There are 13 residues in the CDR3. Germline V gives CDR1 MNHEY, CDR2 SVGEGT. The chain is built from TRBV6-2 or TRBV6-3 and TRBJ1-2; TRBD1 matches at 7 bases. The TCR was taken from a woman aged 25-40 years with alopecia areata. Some clones in this sample may be carry-over from other donors' samples. This specimen consisted of whole blood, obtained in connection with sensitization to the hapten diphenylcyclopropenone (DPC). The CDR3 region has the DNA TGTGCCGTCAGACAGGGTCCCGACTATGGCTACACCTTC. Translating gives CAVRQGPDYGYTF.